This is a list of T cell receptor beta chains from one sample in a study of T-cell reconstitution after alpha-beta-depleted transplantation in children. Using its own MiXCR run on the PCR reads, TCRdb lists one record per CDR3 protein. The repertoire has 440,000 or so distinct CDR3 sequences, roughly two fifths of them found once; the top ten carry about 30%. The sample in question was PBMCs, obtained before TCRalphabeta/CD19-depleted stem cell transplant. The receptors originated from a girl between 2 and 10 years old with aplastic anemia, due to receive a stem cell transplant. Each CDR3 is given with its conserved first and last residue. Fields, in order: J gene, V gene, clone size, D gene, CDR3 protein, CDR3 DNA. A D gene is named only where the DNA matches it firmly. Clone size appears in some rows only: once, few, many, or a class for an expanded clone.

>TRBJ2-3|TRBV6-1|-|-
CASSETAPGTDTQYF
TGTGCCAGCAGTGAAACTGCCCCCGGCACAGATACGCAGTATTTT
>TRBJ2-7|TRBV10-3|-|-
CAISEETRELLYEQYF
TGTGCCATCAGTGAAGAAACACGGGAGCTCCTCTACGAGCAGTACTTC
>TRBJ1-5|TRBV20-1|few|-
CSVLRTYSNQPQHF
TGCAGTGTCCTGAGGACATATAGCAATCAGCCCCAGCATTTT
>TRBJ2-7|TRBV20-1|few|TRBD2
CSARDLSGASYEQYF
TGCAGTGCTAGAGATCTCAGCGGGGCCTCCTACGAGCAGTACTTC
>TRBJ2-3|TRBV10-3|-|TRBD2
CAISVQAGGSTDTQYF
TGTGCCATCAGTGTTCAGGCGGGGGGGTCCACAGATACGCAGTATTTT
>TRBJ1-2|TRBV14|-|-
CASSQDRRPGGGYTF
TGTGCCAGCAGCCAAGATCGCAGGCCCGGGGGGGGCTACACCTTC
>TRBJ2-1|TRBV15|once|-
CATSRVNSGGNEQFF
TGTGCCACCAGCAGAGTAAACAGTGGAGGAAATGAGCAGTTCTTC
>TRBJ2-7|TRBV5-1|many|-
CASSFSGTSYEQYF
TGCGCCAGCAGCTTCTCCGGGACTTCCTACGAGCAGTACTTC
>TRBJ1-5|TRBV7-9|-|-
CASTRGGKDQPQHF
TGTGCCAGCACGCGCGGGGGTAAAGATCAGCCCCAGCATTTT
>TRBJ2-7|TRBV20-1|-|TRBD1
CSARVGDRGDEQYF
TGCAGTGCTAGAGTGGGGGACAGGGGGGACGAGCAGTACTTC
>TRBJ2-1|TRBV11-2|many|-
CASRGRPQGIYNEQFF
TGTGCCAGCAGGGGGAGGCCACAGGGGATCTACAATGAGCAGTTCTTC
>TRBJ1-5|TRBV20-1|-|-
CSARDRGISNQPQHF
TGCAGTGCTAGAGATCGGGGGATTAGCAATCAGCCCCAGCATTTT
>TRBJ1-2|TRBV5-1|-|-
CASSLDLTVNYGYTF
TGCGCCAGCAGCTTGGACCTTACAGTGAACTATGGCTACACCTTC
>TRBJ1-2|TRBV7-9|-|TRBD1
CASSLGQGVWNGYTF
TGTGCCAGCAGCCTGGGGCAGGGGGTTTGGAATGGCTACACCTTC
>TRBJ1-2|TRBV5-1|many|TRBD1
CASSWDRPNSGYTF
TGCGCCAGCAGCTGGGACAGACCGAACAGTGGCTACACCTTC
>TRBJ1-2|TRBV20-1|few|-
CSARRYAAGAYGYTF
TGCAGTGCTAGACGGTATGCGGCGGGGGCCTATGGCTACACCTTC
>TRBJ2-7|TRBV4-1|-|TRBD2
CASSQDPPGTSGLDEQYF
TGCGCCAGCAGCCAGGATCCCCCAGGGACTAGCGGGTTGGACGAGCAGTACTTC
>TRBJ2-2|TRBV25-1|-|TRBD2
CASRGLAGENTGELFF
TGTGCCAGCAGGGGACTAGCGGGAGAGAACACCGGGGAGCTGTTTTTT
>TRBJ1-1|TRBV6-5|-|TRBD1
CASSSPGQVRNTEAFF
TGTGCCAGCAGTTCCCCGGGACAGGTTAGGAACACTGAAGCTTTCTTT
>TRBJ2-5|TRBV5-4|many|TRBD2
CASSPGGLAGDQETQYF
TGTGCCAGCAGCCCTGGCGGGCTAGCGGGAGACCAAGAGACCCAGTACTTC
>TRBJ2-7|TRBV7-2|many|TRBD2
CASSLGLAGGKSEQYF
TGTGCCAGCAGCCTGGGACTAGCGGGAGGCAAGAGTGAGCAGTACTTC
>TRBJ2-3|TRBV4-3|many|-
CASSQDLQRSIDTQYF
TGCGCCAGCAGCCAAGATCTACAGAGGTCCATAGATACGCAGTATTTT
>TRBJ2-3|TRBV7-8|many|-
CASSPAQPLATDTQYF
TGTGCCAGCAGCCCGGCCCAGCCCCTAGCCACAGATACGCAGTATTTT
>TRBJ1-1|TRBV10-3|few|-
CATIGGGDTEAFF
TGTGCCACCATCGGGGGAGGGGACACTGAAGCTTTCTTT
>TRBJ2-7|TRBV7-7|many|-
CASSLYPGYYEQYF
TGTGCCAGCAGCCTATACCCCGGATACTACGAGCAGTACTTC
>TRBJ2-1|TRBV5-1|many|-
CASSVRQYNEQFF
TGCGCCAGCAGCGTCCGGCAATACAATGAGCAGTTCTTC
>TRBJ1-6|TRBV20-1|few|-
CSARVRGIRPLHF
TGCAGTGCTAGGGTGAGGGGAATTCGACCCCTCCACTTT
>TRBJ2-2|TRBV9|-|TRBD1
CASAPRSRGHANTGELFF
TGTGCCAGCGCCCCCCGGAGCAGGGGGCACGCGAACACCGGGGAGCTGTTTTTT
>TRBJ2-1|TRBV30|-|-
CAWRTTTPGLVDNEHFF
TGTGCCTGGAGAACGACAACCCCAGGACTCGTCGACAATGAGCATTTCTTC
>TRBJ2-3|TRBV30|few|-
CAWSRAELTDTQYF
TGTGCCTGGAGTCGGGCGGAGCTCACAGATACGCAGTATTTT
>TRBJ1-3|TRBV2|many|-
CASTTGESYSGNTIYF
TGTGCCAGCACGACAGGAGAGAGCTACTCTGGAAACACCATATATTTT
>TRBJ1-1|TRBV13|many|-
CASSLRGSGRNTEAFF
TGTGCCAGCAGCTTACGGGGGAGTGGGAGGAACACTGAAGCTTTCTTT
>TRBJ2-7|TRBV29-1|once|-
CSVEGSGGVYEQYF
TGCAGCGTTGAAGGGTCGGGTGGGGTTTACGAGCAGTACTTC
>TRBJ2-5|TRBV28|-|TRBD1
CASSSPQGARLGETQYF
TGTGCCAGCTCCTCGCCACAGGGGGCGCGTTTAGGAGAGACCCAGTACTTC
>TRBJ2-2|TRBV10-2|many|TRBD1
CASTPGQGNTGELFF
TGCGCCAGCACTCCGGGACAGGGGAACACCGGGGAGCTGTTTTTT
>TRBJ1-1|TRBV20-1|few|-
CSARGHQNTEAFF
TGCAGTGCTAGGGGACACCAGAACACTGAAGCTTTCTTT
>TRBJ2-3|TRBV25-1|-|-
CASSQFQRRGDTQYF
TGTGCCAGCAGTCAATTCCAGCGGAGGGGTGATACGCAGTATTTT
>TRBJ2-1|TRBV2|-|TRBD2
CASSTGLAGEGEQFF
TGTGCCAGCAGTACGGGACTAGCGGGAGAAGGTGAGCAGTTCTTC
>TRBJ2-1|TRBV24-1|-|TRBD2
CVTSGSSYNEQFF
TGTGTCACAAGCGGGAGCTCCTACAATGAGCAGTTCTTC